This section outlines one T cell receptor (beta chain) sequence together with its context. The data originate from a study of shared clonotypes between healthy human individuals. Study at large: Per-donor plates numbered three CD4 naive, three CD4 memory, two CD8 naive and one CD8 memory.

Splitting the CD4+ cells yielded a CD45RA+ naive subset and a CD45RA-negative memory subset. Repertoires were generated with immunoSEQ multiplex PCR, while TCRdb's copy carries only in-frame clones and drops some. The sample carries roughly 2.5 million clones, around nine tenths recorded once. CDR1 and CDR2 from the germline V gene are SGDLS and YYNGEE. The CDR3 totals 14 residues. The junction had 7 bases not matched to a gene; V was cut back by 0 bases and J by 10 bases. The clonotype comes from a man aged 18 to 30 in good health. V is TRBV9 and J is TRBJ1-5; 7 bases are shared with TRBD1. Sequenced material: naive CD4+ T cells sorted from blood. Subset described: CD45RA+ positively selected. In DNA, the CDR3 is TGTGCCAGCAGCGTAGAGGACAGGATCGGCCCCCAGCATTTT. This encodes CASSVEDRIGPQHF.